These 10 T cell receptor beta chains share one sample of origin, sequenced in a study of shared clonotypes between healthy human individuals. Generated by immunoSEQ multiplex PCR, the TCRdb table keeps only in-frame clones and is missing some. The sample has a few hundred thousand clones, around 96% seen once. The specimen was memory CD8+ T cells sorted from blood. Subset defined: CD45RO+ cells pooled with CCR7-negative TemRA cells. Receptors originate from a man aged 25-45 years in good health.

The chain couples TRBV28 to TRBJ2-1; 11 bases line up with TRBD1. Trimming took 7 bases from V and 2 from J; bases not matched to a gene: 4. Germline CDR1 reads MDHEN; CDR2 reads SYDVKM. The CDR3 length is 15 residues. The CDR3 coding sequence is TGTGCCAGCACCCCGGACAGGGGGCCCTACAATGAGCAGTTCTTC. Its translation is CASTPDRGPYNEQFF.

A single count supports this clone. The genes are TRBV6-1 and TRBJ1-5; 7 bases agree with TRBD1. Looked up from germline, CDR1 is MNHNS and CDR2 is SASEGT. The J segment lost 5 bases and the V segment lost 7 bases, leaving 11 bases of the junction unmatched. This CDR3 is 15 amino acids long. The CDR3 DNA reads TGTGCCAGCATTCTAGACAGGGCGAACTATCAGCCCCAGCATTTT. Translation gives CASILDRANYQPQHF.

This rearrangement joins TRBV19 to TRBJ2-1; the D is unclear. Germline V gives CDR1 LNHDA, CDR2 SQIVND (reference sequence). This CDR3 has 14 residues. Trimming left V 8 bases short and J 7 bases short, with 18 bases between. In nucleotides, the CDR3 is TGTGCCAGTCATCCCGGACCCCCAATGAATGAGCAGTTCTTC. Translating it yields CASHPGPPMNEQFF.

This clone was observed a single time. The rearrangement links TRBV19 to TRBJ2-3, with D uncertain. The CDR3 is 13 residues long. V was shortened by 3 bases and J by 5 bases, with 9 bases between the two germline ends. The germline gives CDR1 LNHDA, CDR2 SQIVND (reference sequence). CDR3 DNA: TGTGCCAGTAGTATGTTTCGGGTAGATACGCAGTATTTT. Its translation: CASSMFRVDTQYF.

The table lists this clone with a count of one. J is TRBJ2-3 and V is TRBV14; D assignment may be TRBD1 or TRBD2 (6 bases each). Trimming removed 5 bases from V and 6 bases from J, with 15 bases in between. This CDR3 has 14 residues. Germline loops: CDR1 SGHDN, CDR2 FVKESK. The CDR3 bases are TGTGCCAGCAGCGACGACAGGAGGGGCGATACGCAGTATTTT. It translates to CASSDDRRGDTQYF.

V gene TRBV4-1 combines with J gene TRBJ2-1; D remains unclear. CDR1 and CDR2 (germline): MGHRA, YSYEKL. V lost 2 bases, J lost 0 bases, and 11 bases lay in between. This CDR3 is built from 16 residues. The CDR3 coding sequence is TGCGCCAGCAGCCAATTTCACGCTGGCTCCTACAATGAGCAGTTCTTC. This encodes CASSQFHAGSYNEQFF.

The gene calls are TRBV6-1 and TRBJ1-2, with D possibly matching TRBD1 (5 bases). Trimming removed 5 bases at V and 6 bases at J, with 13 bases between. Germline CDR1 is MNHNS and CDR2 is SASEGT. The CDR3 totals 13 residues. Here the CDR3 reads CASSSQGVDGYTF. CDR3 bases: TGTGCCAGCAGTTCCCAGGGAGTTGATGGCTACACCTTC.

The rearrangement links TRBV4-2 to TRBJ2-1; the match to TRBD2 covers 11 bases. There are 15 residues in the CDR3. The germline V gene has CDR1 LGHNA and CDR2 YNFKEQ. V was clipped by 2 bases and J by 5 bases; unmatched bases: 2. The CDR3 here is CASSQPTSGNNEQFF. The CDR3 DNA sequence: TGTGCCAGCAGCCAACCGACTAGCGGGAACAATGAGCAGTTCTTC.

The genes are TRBV6-5 and TRBJ1-3; no firm D call. The V gene lost 8 bases and the J gene lost 0 bases, with 14 bases spanning the gap. This CDR3 region has 15 residues. Germline-derived CDR1 and CDR2 are MNHEY and SVGAGI. The CDR3: CASGLDPASGNTIYF. The CDR3 DNA reads TGTGCCAGCGGACTTGATCCGGCCTCTGGAAACACCATATATTTT.

As to this clone: In the same sample, other DNA sequences code for this CDR3. This chain connects TRBV5-1 to TRBJ2-1; no definite D call. The germline V gene has CDR1 SGHRS and CDR2 YFSETQ. CDR3 length: 15 amino acids. The V end was cut by 0 bases, the J end by 3 bases, with 10 bases between. The CDR3, as DNA: TGCGCCAGCAGCTTGGTGTCAGGAATCTACAATGAGCAGTTCTTC. It translates to CASSLVSGIYNEQFF.